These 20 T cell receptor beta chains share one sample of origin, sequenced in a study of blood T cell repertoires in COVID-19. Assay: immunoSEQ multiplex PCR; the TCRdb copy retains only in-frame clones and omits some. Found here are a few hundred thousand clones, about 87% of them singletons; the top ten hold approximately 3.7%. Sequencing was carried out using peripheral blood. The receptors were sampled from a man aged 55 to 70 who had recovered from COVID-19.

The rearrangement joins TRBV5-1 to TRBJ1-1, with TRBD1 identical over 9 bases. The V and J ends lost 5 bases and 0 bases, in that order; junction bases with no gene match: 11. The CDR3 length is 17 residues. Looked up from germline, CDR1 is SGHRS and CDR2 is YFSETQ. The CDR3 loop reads CASRWPQGAEMNTEAFF. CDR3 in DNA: TGCGCCAGCAGATGGCCACAGGGGGCGGAGATGAACACTGAAGCTTTCTTT.

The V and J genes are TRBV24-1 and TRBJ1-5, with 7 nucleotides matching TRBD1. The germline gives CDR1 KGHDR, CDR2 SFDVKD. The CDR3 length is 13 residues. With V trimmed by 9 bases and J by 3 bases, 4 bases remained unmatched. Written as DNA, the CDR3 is TGTGCCACCGGAGACAGGGACAATCAGCCCCAGCATTTT. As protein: CATGDRDNQPQHF.

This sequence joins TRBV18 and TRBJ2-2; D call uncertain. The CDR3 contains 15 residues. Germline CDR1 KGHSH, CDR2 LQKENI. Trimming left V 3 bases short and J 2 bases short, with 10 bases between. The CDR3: CASSPTQLNTGELFF. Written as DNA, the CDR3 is TGTGCCAGCTCACCGACGCAACTAAACACCGGGGAGCTGTTTTTT.

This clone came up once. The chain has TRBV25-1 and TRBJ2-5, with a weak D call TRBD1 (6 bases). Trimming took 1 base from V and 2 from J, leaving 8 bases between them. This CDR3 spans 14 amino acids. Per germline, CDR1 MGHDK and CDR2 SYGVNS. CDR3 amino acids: CASSEWGQQETQYF. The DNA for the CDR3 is TGTGCCAGCAGTGAATGGGGGCAGCAAGAGACCCAGTACTTC.

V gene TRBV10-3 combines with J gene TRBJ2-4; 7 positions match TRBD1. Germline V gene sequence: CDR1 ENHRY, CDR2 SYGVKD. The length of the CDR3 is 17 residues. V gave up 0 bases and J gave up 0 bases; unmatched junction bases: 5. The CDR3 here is CAISESGTAEAKNIQYF. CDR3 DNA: TGTGCCATCAGTGAGTCGGGGACAGCCGAAGCCAAAAACATTCAGTACTTC.

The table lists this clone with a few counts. This chain's CDR3 is CASSLMGASNSPLHF. The CDR3 DNA follows: TGTGCCAGCAGTTTAATGGGGGCAAGTAATTCACCCCTCCACTTT. V and J are TRBV27 and TRBJ1-6; D possibly corresponds to TRBD1 (6 bases). CDR1 and CDR2 from the germline V gene are MNHEY and SMNVEV (reference sequence). V dropped 2 bases and J dropped 6 bases, with 11 bases sitting between them. This CDR3 has 15 residues.

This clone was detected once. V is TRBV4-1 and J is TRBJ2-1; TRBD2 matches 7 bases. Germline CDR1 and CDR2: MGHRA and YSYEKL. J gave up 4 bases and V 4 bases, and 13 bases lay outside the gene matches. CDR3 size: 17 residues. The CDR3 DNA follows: TGCGCCAGCAGCCGACGACACGGGGGGAACTCTTACAATGAGCAGTTCTTC. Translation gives CASSRRHGGNSYNEQFF.

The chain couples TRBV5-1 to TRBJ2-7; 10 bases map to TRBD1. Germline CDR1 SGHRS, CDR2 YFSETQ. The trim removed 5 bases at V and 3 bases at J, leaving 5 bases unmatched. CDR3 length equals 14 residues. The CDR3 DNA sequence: TGCGCCAGCAGAAGACAGGGGGCAGGCTACGAGCAGTACTTC. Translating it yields CASRRQGAGYEQYF.

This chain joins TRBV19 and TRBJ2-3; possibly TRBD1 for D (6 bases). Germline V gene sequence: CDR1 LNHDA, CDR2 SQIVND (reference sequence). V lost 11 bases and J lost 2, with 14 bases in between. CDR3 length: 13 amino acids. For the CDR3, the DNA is TGTGCCTCGAACTTGGGGGCCACAGATACGCAGTATTTT. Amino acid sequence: CASNLGATDTQYF.

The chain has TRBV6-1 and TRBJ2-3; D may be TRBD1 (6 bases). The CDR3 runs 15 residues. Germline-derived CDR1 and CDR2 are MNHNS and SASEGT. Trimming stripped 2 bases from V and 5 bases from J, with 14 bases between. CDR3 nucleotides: TGTGCCAGCAGTGAAACAGGGATCGGTGGAGATACGCAGTATTTT. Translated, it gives CASSETGIGGDTQYF.

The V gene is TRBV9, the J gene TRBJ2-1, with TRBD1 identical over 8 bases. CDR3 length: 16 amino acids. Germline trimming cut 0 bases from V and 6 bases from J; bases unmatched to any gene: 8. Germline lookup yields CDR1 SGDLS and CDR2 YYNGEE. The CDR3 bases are TGTGCCAGCAGCGTAGAGGGACAGGTGGGGCTCAATGAGCAGTTCTTC. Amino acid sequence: CASSVEGQVGLNEQFF.

CDR3 sequence reads: CASSPRTGFYEQYF. The CDR3 DNA reads TGTGCCAGCAGCCCTCGGACAGGGTTCTACGAGCAGTACTTC. J is TRBJ2-7 and V is TRBV9, with 8 bases lining up with TRBD1. The CDR3 totals 14 residues. Unmatched junction bases numbered 6, after V lost 4 bases and J lost 3 bases. The germline V gene has CDR1 SGDLS and CDR2 YYNGEE.

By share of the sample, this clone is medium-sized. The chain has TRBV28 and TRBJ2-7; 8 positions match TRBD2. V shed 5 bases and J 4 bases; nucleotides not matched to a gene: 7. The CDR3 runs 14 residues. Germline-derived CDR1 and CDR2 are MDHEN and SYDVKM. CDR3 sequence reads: CASSVLSGEYEQYF. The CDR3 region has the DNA TGTGCCAGCAGTGTCCTTAGCGGGGAATACGAGCAGTACTTC.

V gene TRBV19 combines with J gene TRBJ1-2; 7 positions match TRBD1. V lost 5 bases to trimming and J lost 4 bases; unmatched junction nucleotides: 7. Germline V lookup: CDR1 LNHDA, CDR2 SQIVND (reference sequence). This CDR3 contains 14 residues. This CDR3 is CASSSWTGPYGYTF. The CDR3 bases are TGTGCCAGTAGTTCCTGGACAGGCCCCTATGGCTACACCTTC.

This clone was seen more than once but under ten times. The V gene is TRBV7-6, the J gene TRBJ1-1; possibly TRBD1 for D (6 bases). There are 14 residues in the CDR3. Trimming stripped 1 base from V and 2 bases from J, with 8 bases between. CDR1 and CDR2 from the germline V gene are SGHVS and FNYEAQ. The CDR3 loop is CASSLVQGNTEAFF. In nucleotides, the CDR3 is TGTGCCAGCAGCTTAGTACAGGGAAACACTGAAGCTTTCTTT.

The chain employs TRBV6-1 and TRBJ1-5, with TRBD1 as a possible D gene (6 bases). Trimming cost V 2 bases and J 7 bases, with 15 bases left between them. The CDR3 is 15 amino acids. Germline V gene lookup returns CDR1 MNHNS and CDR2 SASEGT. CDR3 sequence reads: CASSERGGAGQPQHF. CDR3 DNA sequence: TGTGCCAGCAGTGAACGCGGGGGCGCGGGGCAGCCCCAGCATTTT.

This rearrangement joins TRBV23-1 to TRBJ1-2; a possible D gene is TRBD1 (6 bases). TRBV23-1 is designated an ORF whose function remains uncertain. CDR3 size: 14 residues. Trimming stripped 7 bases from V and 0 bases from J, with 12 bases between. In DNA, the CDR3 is TGCGCCAGCATCCAGGGGCTGACTAACTATGGCTACACCTTC. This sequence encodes CASIQGLTNYGYTF.

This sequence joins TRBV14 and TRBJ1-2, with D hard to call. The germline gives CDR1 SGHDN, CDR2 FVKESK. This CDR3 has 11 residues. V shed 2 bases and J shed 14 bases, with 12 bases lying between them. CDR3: CASSQLQTLTF. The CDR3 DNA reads TGTGCCAGCAGCCAACTACAGACCTTAACCTTC. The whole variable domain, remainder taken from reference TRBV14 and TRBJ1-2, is EAGVTQFPSHSVIEKGQTVTLRCDPISGHDNLYWYRRVMGKEIKFLLHFVKESKQDESGMPNNRFLAERTGGTYSTLKVQPAELEDSGVYFCASSQLQTLTFGSGTRLTVV.

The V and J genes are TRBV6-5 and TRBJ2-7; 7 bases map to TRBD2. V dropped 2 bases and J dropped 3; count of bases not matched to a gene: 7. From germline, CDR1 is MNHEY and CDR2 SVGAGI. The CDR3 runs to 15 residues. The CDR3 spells CASSYQSTGGYEQYF. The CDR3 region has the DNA TGTGCCAGCAGTTACCAATCGACGGGGGGCTACGAGCAGTACTTC.

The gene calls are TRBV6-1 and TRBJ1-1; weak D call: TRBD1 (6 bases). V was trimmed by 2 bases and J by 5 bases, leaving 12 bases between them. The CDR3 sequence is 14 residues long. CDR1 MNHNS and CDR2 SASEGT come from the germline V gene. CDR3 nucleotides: TGTGCCAGCAGTGAATTGCAGGGGAGAACTGAAGCTTTCTTT. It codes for CASSELQGRTEAFF.